Following are 30 T cell receptor beta chains from one sample sequenced in a study of T cells in Graves' hyperthyroidism and ophthalmopathy. Amplified TCR beta CDR3 regions came from RNA transcripts. HTBI primers were the set used in a first-round RT-PCR of the TCR CDR3. TCRdb itself ran the multiplex PCR reads through MiXCR, one entry per CDR3 protein. Counted here are roughly 570,000 distinct CDR3 sequences, about a sixth occurring once; the ten biggest clones make up less than 9.5%. Sequenced: blood. These receptors were taken from a woman younger than 45 with Graves' hyperthyroidism.

A few counts support this clonotype. The chain uses TRBV27 and TRBJ2-7; TRBD1 agrees at 8 bases. V shed 6 bases and J 6 bases; nucleotides not matched to a gene: 16. Germline CDR1 reads MNHEY; CDR2 reads SMNVEV (reference sequence). The CDR3 has 16 residues. Here the CDR3 DNA reads TGTGCCAGCAGCAGGCAAATGGGGACAGGACCGGGCGAGCAGTACTTC. Protein: CASSRQMGTGPGEQYF.

This sequence joins TRBV7-8 and TRBJ2-1, with D possibly TRBD1 on 6 matching bases. The length of the CDR3 is 18 residues. CDR1 SGHVS and CDR2 FQNEAQ come from the germline V gene. V lost 3 bases to trimming and J lost 0 bases, with 18 bases between them. The CDR3 spells CASSLSPPGQSSYNEQFF. CDR3 nucleotides: TGTGCCAGCAGCTTGTCTCCACCGGGACAAAGCTCCTACAATGAGCAGTTCTTC.

This clonotype turned up a few times. The V gene is TRBV19, the J gene TRBJ2-3; the D gene could be TRBD1 or TRBD2 (6 bases each). Trimming left V 0 bases short and J 6 bases short, with 16 bases between. The CDR3 has 16 residues. The germline gives CDR1 LNHDA, CDR2 SQIVND (reference sequence). This chain's CDR3 is CASSIDPGAPPDTQYF. CDR3 sequence (DNA): TGTGCCAGTAGTATAGACCCGGGGGCCCCCCCGGATACGCAGTATTTT.

The table lists this clonotype with a few counts. The gene calls are TRBV28 and TRBJ2-1, with D unresolved. The V gene's germline CDR1 is MDHEN and CDR2 SYDVKM. The germline V and J ends were trimmed by 3 bases and 0 bases, with 9 bases remaining between them. This CDR3 is built from 15 residues. The CDR3 sequence is CASSLELNSYNEQFF. Here the CDR3 DNA reads TGTGCCAGCAGTTTGGAGCTGAACTCCTACAATGAGCAGTTCTTC.

This clonotype came up a few times. V is TRBV6-6 and J is TRBJ2-5, with D perhaps TRBD2 (6 bases). Germline CDR1 is MNHNY and CDR2 is SVGAGI (reference sequence). The CDR3 consists of 15 residues. V was cut by 2 bases and J by 0 bases, with 10 bases left in between. Here the CDR3 reads CASSYRRGNQETQYF. The CDR3 bases are TGTGCCAGCAGTTACCGCCGGGGGAACCAAGAGACCCAGTACTTC.

This clonotype was seen ten or more times. This chain links TRBV9 with TRBJ2-3; 9 bases are shared with TRBD2. V trimming: 0 bases; J trimming: 4 bases; junction bases outside the gene matches: 6. CDR1 and CDR2 from the germline V gene are SGDLS and YYNGEE. The CDR3 sequence is 16 residues long. CDR3 region: CASSVVGTSPSDTQYF. In DNA, the CDR3 is TGTGCCAGCAGCGTAGTCGGGACTAGCCCATCAGATACGCAGTATTTT.

The V gene is TRBV7-6, the J gene TRBJ2-2, with 10 bases aligning to TRBD1. CDR1 and CDR2 (germline): SGHVS, FNYEAQ. The V segment lost 0 bases and the J segment 1 base; nucleotides outside the gene matches: 23. The length of the CDR3 is 24 residues. In nucleotides, the CDR3 is TGTGCCAGCAGCTTAGCCGGCGGGACAGGGGTTTTAGGCTCCCCGAGAGGGAACACCGGGGAGCTGTTTTTT. It specifies CASSLAGGTGVLGSPRGNTGELFF.

At least ten counts were recorded for this clonotype. The chain employs TRBV11-2 and TRBJ2-2; D is undetermined. Germline-derived CDR1 and CDR2 are SGHAT and FQNNGV. V was shortened by 3 bases and J by 0 bases, with 8 bases between the two germline ends. The CDR3 extends over 15 amino acids. For the CDR3, the DNA is TGTGCCAGCAGCTTTCGGTTAACGAACACCGGGGAGCTGTTTTTT. This gives the protein CASSFRLTNTGELFF.

The sample holds many counts of this clonotype. V and J are TRBV11-1 and TRBJ2-3; D gene unclear. Trimming cost V 9 bases and J 4 bases, with 17 bases left between them. The CDR3 sequence is 14 residues long. Germline V CDR1 and CDR2: SGHAT, FQDESV (reference sequence). This chain's CDR3 is CASHPPSRPDTQYF. CDR3 DNA sequence: TGTGCCAGTCACCCCCCCAGCAGGCCAGATACGCAGTATTTT.

This clonotype occurred many times. V is TRBV12-3 or TRBV12-4 and J is TRBJ1-1; a possible D gene is TRBD1 (5 bases). CDR3 size: 14 residues. With 8 bases removed from V and 0 bases from J, the gap between germline ends came to 13 bases. The CDR3, as DNA: TGTGCCAGCTATAGCCAGGGCATGAACACTGAAGCTTTCTTT. Its protein is CASYSQGMNTEAFF.

In its sample, this clonotype was seen many times. The V call is TRBV12-3 or TRBV12-4, the J call TRBJ2-3; D unclear. Trimming took off 6 bases at V and 1 base at J, with 8 bases between the two ends. The CDR3 is made up of 13 amino acids. DNA of the CDR3: TGTGCCAGCAGCAGCAGCGGCACAGATACGCAGTATTTT. Encoded protein: CASSSSGTDTQYF.

In this sample, this clonotype turned up a few times. The chain links TRBV19 to TRBJ2-2; no clear D. The length of the CDR3 is 13 residues. The germline V gene has CDR1 LNHDA and CDR2 SQIVND (reference sequence). The V gene lost 5 bases and the J gene lost 6 bases, with 10 bases spanning the gap. The CDR3 nucleotides are TGTGCCAGTAGTTACAGTATTCCCGGGGAGCTGTTTTTT. This gives the protein CASSYSIPGELFF.

This clonotype has at least ten counts. The J gene is TRBJ2-1, the V gene TRBV11-1; 12 bases align to TRBD2. The trim removed 5 bases at V and 9 bases at J, leaving 8 bases unmatched. Germline CDR1 reads SGHAT; CDR2 reads FQDESV (reference sequence). CDR3 size: 15 residues. The CDR3 bases are TGTGCCAGCAGCAGACTAGCGGGAGAAGTGGGTGAGCAGTTCTTC. This translates into CASSRLAGEVGEQFF.

The chain combines TRBV5-1 with TRBJ1-3; D not resolved. The V gene's germline CDR1 is SGHRS and CDR2 YFSETQ. V gave up 4 bases and J gave up 4 bases, with 15 bases separating them. The CDR3 totals 15 residues. The CDR3 sequence: CASSASLGLGNTIYF. The CDR3 region has the DNA TGCGCCAGCAGCGCCTCCCTAGGCCTCGGAAACACCATATATTTT.

This clonotype was seen at least ten times. The chain carries TRBV20-1 and TRBJ2-2; 7 bases agree with TRBD2. CDR1 and CDR2 from the germline V gene are DFQATT and SNEGSKA (reference sequence). The CDR3 length is 16 residues. After removal of 0 bases from V and 1 base from J, the junction contained 5 bases not matched to a gene. The CDR3 bases are TGCAGTGCTAGAGATCCAGCGGGACTGAACACCGGGGAGCTGTTTTTT. It yields the protein CSARDPAGLNTGELFF.

The table lists this clonotype with many counts. The J gene is TRBJ2-1, the V gene TRBV28, with 7 bases that match TRBD1. Germline CDR1 MDHEN, CDR2 SYDVKM. CDR3 length: 15 residues. The J segment lost 4 bases and the V segment lost 6 bases, leaving 9 bases of the junction unmatched. CDR3 coding DNA: TGTGCCAGCAGACCCGGGACAGACGTGTACAATGAGCAGTTCTTC. Translating it yields CASRPGTDVYNEQFF. The complete variable domain, with remaining parts taken from reference TRBV28 and TRBJ2-1, reads DVKVTQSSRYLVKRTGEKVFLECVQDMDHENMFWYRQDPGLGLRLIYFSYDVKMKEKGDIPEGYSVSREKKERFSLILESASTNQTSMYLCASRPGTDVYNEQFFGPGTRLTVL.

This clonotype occurred many times. The chain joins TRBV6-1 to TRBJ2-7; TRBD2 is a possible D gene (6 bases). From germline, CDR1 is MNHNS and CDR2 SASEGT. The ends were cut back, 5 bases at V and 4 bases at J, with 21 bases in the middle. The CDR3 totals 16 residues. DNA of the CDR3: TGTGCCAGCAGTCCGGGACTCTCGGACTTCTTATACGAGCAGTACTTC. Residues: CASSPGLSDFLYEQYF.

The chain uses TRBV19 and TRBJ1-1; unclear D gene. The CDR3 extends over 15 amino acids. Germline V gene data show CDR1 as LNHDA and CDR2 as SQIVND (reference sequence). Trimming took 3 bases from V and 1 from J, leaving 12 bases between them. CDR3 amino acids: CASSIPRGGNTEAFF. CDR3 in DNA: TGTGCCAGTAGTATTCCCCGGGGAGGGAACACTGAAGCTTTCTTT.

V gene TRBV4-2 combines with J gene TRBJ2-4, with D possibly being TRBD2 (5 bases). Trimming removed 0 bases from V and 7 bases from J, with 7 bases in between. Germline CDR1 reads LGHNA; CDR2 reads YNFKEQ. The CDR3 covers 13 residues. CDR3 sequence reads: CASSQDPGNIQYF. The CDR3 bases are TGTGCCAGCAGCCAAGATCCGGGGAACATTCAGTACTTC.

The table lists this clonotype with many counts. CDR3 sequence reads: CASRRLTGNEQYF. The CDR3 DNA sequence: TGTGCCAGCAGGCGACTGACAGGGAACGAGCAGTACTTC. V and J are TRBV28 and TRBJ2-7; TRBD1 matches 7 bases. This CDR3 region has 13 residues. V lost 6 bases and J lost 5; bases outside the gene matches: 7. The germline V gene encodes CDR1 MDHEN and CDR2 SYDVKM.

This clonotype was observed at least ten times. The chain links TRBV20-1 to TRBJ2-3; 15 nucleotides match TRBD2. The CDR3 extends over 16 amino acids. Germline V gives CDR1 DFQATT, CDR2 SNEGSKA (reference sequence). After removal of 1 base from V and 3 bases from J, the junction contained 2 bases not matched to a gene. The DNA of the CDR3 is TGCAGTGCTAGAGTTGGGACTAGCGGGGGGACAGATACGCAGTATTTT. As protein: CSARVGTSGGTDTQYF.

This chain joins TRBV2 and TRBJ2-4; TRBD2 is a possible D gene (5 bases). This CDR3 is 14 amino acids long. From germline, CDR1 is SNHLY and CDR2 FYNNEI. V shed 7 bases and J shed 1 base, with 11 bases lying between them. Here the CDR3 reads CASILGAAKNIQYF. In DNA form, the CDR3 reads TGTGCCAGCATCCTGGGAGCGGCCAAAAACATTCAGTACTTC. Using reference TRBV2 and TRBJ2-4 for the parts outside the CDR3, the full variable domain is EPEVTQTPSHQVTQMGQEVILRCVPISNHLYFYWYRQILGQKVEFLVSFYNNEISEKSEIFDDQFSVERPDGSNFTLKIRSTKLEDSAMYFCASILGAAKNIQYFGAGTRLSVL.

In this sample, this clonotype turned up many times. The chain combines TRBV2 with TRBJ2-3; D not resolved. The V end lost 5 bases, the J end lost 2 bases, and 5 bases lay between the germline ends. Germline CDR1 SNHLY, CDR2 FYNNEI. The CDR3 sequence is 12 residues long. For the CDR3, the DNA is TGTGCCAGCAGTTCACACACAGATACGCAGTATTTT. Encoded protein: CASSSHTDTQYF.

This clonotype showed up many times. The rearrangement joins TRBV6-1 to TRBJ1-1; D not certain. There are 16 residues in the CDR3. Trimming took 4 bases from V and 7 from J, leaving 22 bases between them. The V gene's germline CDR1 is MNHNS and CDR2 SASEGT. For the CDR3, the DNA is TGTGCCAGCAGTGCTCGTGGCTCTGTGGCGGTACTTGAAGCTTTCTTT. Its protein product is CASSARGSVAVLEAFF.

The V and J genes are TRBV13 and TRBJ2-1, with a possible D match to TRBD2 (5 bases). Germline CDR1 and CDR2: PRHDT and FYEKMQ (reference sequence). Trimming removed 5 bases from V and 3 bases from J, with 17 bases in between. The CDR3 contains 16 residues. The CDR3 DNA reads as TGTGCCAGCAGCCTAGTGGGAGACCCAGGCTACAATGAGCAGTTCTTC. Protein: CASSLVGDPGYNEQFF.

This clonotype was detected ten times or more. V usage is TRBV11-2 and J usage is TRBJ2-5; 7 bases fit TRBD1. V lost 6 bases and J lost 5; bases outside the gene matches: 9. Germline V gene data show CDR1 as SGHAT and CDR2 as FQNNGV. CDR3 size: 14 residues. As DNA, the CDR3 is TGTGCCAGCAGGACGGGCTTCAGGGGGGAGACCCAGTACTTC. Its protein product is CASRTGFRGETQYF. Full variable domain (rest looked up from reference TRBV11-2 and TRBJ2-5): EAGVAQSPRYKIIEKRQSVAFWCNPISGHATLYWYQQILGQGPKLLIQFQNNGVVDDSQLPKDRFSAERLKGVDSTLKIQPAKLEDSAVYLCASRTGFRGETQYFGPGTRLLVL.

This clonotype has a count of ten or more. The V and J genes are TRBV30 and TRBJ1-1; no clear D. The V and J ends lost 3 bases and 11 bases respectively, with 16 bases between them. The CDR3 runs to 12 residues. CDR1 and CDR2 from the germline V gene are GTSNPN and SVGIG (reference sequence). The CDR3 DNA sequence: TGTGCCTGGAGGCCGGAGGGTAGGGAGGCTTTCTTT. Translating gives CAWRPEGREAFF.

The chain uses TRBV27 and TRBJ1-6; D ambiguous. Germline CDR1 and CDR2: MNHEY and SMNVEV (reference sequence). This CDR3 has 15 amino acids. The germline V and J ends were trimmed by 0 bases and 11 bases, with 14 bases remaining between them. CDR3 sequence reads: CASSLSKGLKTPLHF. DNA for the CDR3: TGTGCCAGCAGTTTATCGAAAGGGTTAAAGACACCCCTCCACTTT.

In the case of this clonotype: A much bigger clone sits one base away, suggesting this may be a read error. This sequence joins TRBV19 and TRBJ2-1, with 7 nucleotides matching TRBD2. Germline V gives CDR1 LNHDA, CDR2 SQIVND (reference sequence). The length of the CDR3 is 14 residues. The DNA for the CDR3 is TGTGCCAGTAGTAGGCGGGAGCAGGGCAATGAGCAGTCCTTC. Residues: CASSRREQGNEQSF.

This clonotype was found many times. This chain joins TRBV3-1 and TRBJ2-5, with D unresolved. The CDR3 runs 13 residues. V shed 0 bases and J shed 3 bases, with 5 bases lying between them. The germline CDR1 and CDR2 sequences are LGHDT and YNNKEL (reference sequence). CDR3: CASSQDTKETQYF. The CDR3 DNA is TGTGCCAGCAGCCAAGATACGAAAGAGACCCAGTACTTC.